Listed below are T cell receptor beta chains from one sample, sequenced in a study of cytomegalovirus exposure and HLA in healthy donors. TCRdb's table, derived via immunoSEQ multiplex PCR, lists solely in-frame clones and lacks some. The sample lists 120,000 to 150,000 clones; about four fifths were seen once. Specimen: PBMCs. These TCRs come from a man between 18 and 35 years old in good health and CMV-seropositive. CDR3s include the opening cysteine and the closing phenylalanine or tryptophan. Fields, in order: clone size, V gene, J gene, D gene, CDR3 protein, CDR3 DNA. The D gene is left open where the match is weak. Some rows have no size entry. The others give once, few or many, or a class for an expanded clone.

few	TRBV4-1	TRBJ2-1	TRBD2	CASSLIREDEQFF	TGCGCCAGCAGCCTTATCCGGGAGGATGAGCAGTTCTTC
-	TRBV6-6	TRBJ1-5	TRBD1	CASSQTGFESQPQHF	TGTGCCAGCAGCCAGACAGGGTTCGAAAGTCAGCCCCAGCATTTT
-	TRBV9	TRBJ1-3	TRBD1	CASSARTGISGNTIYF	TGTGCCAGCAGCGCTCGGACAGGCATCTCTGGAAACACCATATATTTT
few	TRBV19	TRBJ1-1	TRBD1	CASSGGTGGLGAFF	TGTGCCAGTAGTGGGGGGACAGGGGGCCTGGGAGCTTTCTTT
-	TRBV18	TRBJ1-4	-	CASSPSGDFAAKLFF	TGTGCCAGCTCACCATCCGGGGACTTTGCCGCAAAACTGTTTTTT
-	TRBV6-1	TRBJ2-7	TRBD2	CASSVSGISYEQCF	TGTGCCAGCAGTGTTAGCGGGATCTCCTACGAGCAGTGCTTC
-	TRBV29-1	TRBJ2-7	-	CSVEDRETAGTPYEQYF	TGCAGCGTTGAAGATCGGGAAACGGCAGGTACCCCCTACGAGCAGTACTTC
once	TRBV29-1	TRBJ2-3	-	CSGADSGTQYF	TGCAGCGGGGCAGATAGTGGGACGCAGTATTTT
few	TRBV4-1	TRBJ2-5	TRBD1	CASSRTGLDRTQYF	TGCGCCAGCAGCCGGACAGGGTTGGATAGGACCCAGTACTTC
once	TRBV29-1	TRBJ1-1	TRBD1	CSVYRQGNTEAFF	TGCAGCGTGTACAGACAGGGAAACACTGAAGCTTTCTTT
-	TRBV25-1	TRBJ2-1	-	CASSEYKYNEQFF	TGTGCCAGCAGTGAATATAAATACAATGAGCAGTTCTTC
-	TRBV6-5	TRBJ2-5	TRBD2	CASSGLAGGLETQYF	TGTGCCAGCAGTGGGTTAGCGGGAGGGTTAGAGACCCAGTACTTC
-	TRBV4-1	TRBJ2-7	-	CASSPPLRAEQYF	TGCGCCAGCAGCCCCCCCTTACGAGCAGAGCAGTACTTC
-	TRBV6-1	TRBJ1-1	TRBD1	CASSDLQGRTEAFF	TGTGCCAGCAGCGACCTACAGGGGAGGACTGAAGCTTTCTTT
-	TRBV19	TRBJ1-1	TRBD1	CASSFGQGMTEAFF	TGTGCCAGTAGTTTTGGACAGGGGATGACTGAAGCTTTCTTT
-	TRBV19	TRBJ2-1	-	CASSTPYNEQFF	TGTGCCAGTAGTACCCCATACAATGAGCAGTTCTTC
-	TRBV6-1	TRBJ2-7	TRBD2	CASRAGETYEQYF	TGTGCCAGCAGGGCGGGGGAGACCTACGAGCAGTACTTC
-	TRBV2	TRBJ1-3	-	CASTPPGGYAGNTIYF	TGTGCCAGCACCCCGCCGGGGGGGTATGCTGGAAACACCATATATTTT
-	TRBV6-5	TRBJ1-4	TRBD1	CASRDRATNEKLFF	TGTGCCAGCAGGGACAGGGCAACTAATGAAAAACTGTTTTTT
-	TRBV2	TRBJ2-1	TRBD2	CASKILAGNNEQFF	TGTGCCAGCAAGATACTAGCGGGAAACAATGAGCAGTTCTTC
-	TRBV2	TRBJ2-5	TRBD2	CASSEVGGRELYF	TGTGCCAGCAGTGAAGTAGGAGGGCGGGAGCTGTACTTC
-	TRBV4-1	TRBJ2-1	-	CASSQNSLNNEQFF	TGCGCCAGCAGCCAAAATTCTCTAAACAATGAGCAGTTCTTC
-	TRBV28	TRBJ1-2	TRBD1	CASSNPGTGGRGYTF	TGTGCCAGCAGTAATCCCGGGACAGGGGGTCGCGGCTACACCTTC
-	TRBV5-4	TRBJ1-3	TRBD1	CASSPSDRGLYGNTIYF	TGTGCCAGCAGCCCCTCGGACAGGGGGCTATATGGAAACACCATATATTTT
few	TRBV28	TRBJ1-1	-	CASRTRGSTEAFF	TGTGCCAGCAGGACAAGGGGGAGCACTGAAGCTTTCTTT
-	TRBV5-1	TRBJ1-4	TRBD1	CASSAGGTANEKLFF	TGCGCCAGCAGCGCAGGGGGGACAGCGAATGAAAAACTGTTTTTT
few	TRBV4-1	TRBJ2-7	TRBD1	CASSAGQGSYEQYF	TGCGCCAGCAGTGCAGGACAGGGTTCCTACGAGCAGTACTTC
-	TRBV15	TRBJ1-1	-	CATSGLLPPNTEAFF	TGTGCCACCAGCGGTCTCCTACCCCCGAACACTGAAGCTTTCTTT
once	TRBV9	TRBJ2-2	-	CASSVGVSAGELFF	TGTGCCAGCAGCGTAGGCGTCTCCGCCGGGGAGCTGTTTTTT
-	TRBV6-5	TRBJ2-7	-	CASSYSASETYEQYF	TGTGCCAGCAGTTACTCTGCTAGCGAGACCTACGAGCAGTACTTC
-	TRBV2	TRBJ2-1	TRBD2	CASRPPGTSGLDEQFF	TGTGCCAGCAGACCGCCCGGGACTAGCGGGCTGGATGAGCAGTTCTTC
-	TRBV5-1	TRBJ2-1	TRBD1	CASSLEGTGRNEQFF	TGCGCCAGCAGCCTGGAGGGGACAGGGCGCAATGAGCAGTTCTTC
few	TRBV14	TRBJ2-1	TRBD2	CASSPFSGGNEQFF	TGTGCCAGCAGCCCATTTAGCGGGGGGAATGAGCAGTTCTTC
-	TRBV6-6	TRBJ2-1	TRBD2	CASSYPSSGRDNEQFF	TGTGCCAGCAGTTACCCCTCTAGCGGGAGGGACAATGAGCAGTTCTTC
-	TRBV11-3	TRBJ1-1	TRBD1	CASSSGQANTEAFF	TGTGCCAGCAGCTCCGGACAGGCGAACACTGAAGCTTTCTTT
-	TRBV11-3	TRBJ2-2	-	CASSWTGNANTGELFF	TGTGCCAGCAGCTGGACGGGAAACGCGAACACCGGGGAGCTGTTTTTT
-	TRBV5-6	TRBJ1-3	TRBD1	CASSLLGQGNSGNTIYF	TGTGCCAGCAGCTTGTTGGGACAGGGAAACTCTGGAAACACCATATATTTT
-	TRBV18	TRBJ1-1	-	CASYAWAFF	TGTGCCAGCTACGCGTGGGCTTTCTTT
-	TRBV5-1	TRBJ2-7	-	CASSLVAGGIYEQYF	TGCGCCAGCAGCTTGGTGGCAGGGGGGATCTACGAGCAGTACTTC
-	TRBV5-1	TRBJ2-3	TRBD1	CASGQGTGPSDTQYF	TGCGCCAGCGGCCAAGGGACAGGGCCTTCAGATACGCAGTATTTT
-	TRBV25-1	TRBJ2-3	-	CASRERDFTDTQYF	TGTGCCAGCCGCGAAAGGGACTTCACAGATACGCAGTATTTT
-	TRBV5-4	TRBJ1-1	-	CASSFIWFQASNTEAFF	TGTGCCAGCAGCTTTATATGGTTTCAAGCTTCCAACACTGAAGCTTTCTTT
-	TRBV5-1	TRBJ2-2	TRBD2	CASRRGAGVPDTGELFF	TGCGCCAGCCGGAGGGGAGCGGGAGTCCCTGACACCGGGGAGCTGTTTTTT
-	TRBV5-1	TRBJ1-4	-	CASSLDGQVNEKLFF	TGCGCCAGCAGCTTGGATGGGCAGGTTAATGAAAAACTGTTTTTT
few	TRBV29-1	TRBJ2-7	-	CSVEDDTSYEQYF	TGCAGCGTTGAAGATGACACCTCCTACGAGCAGTACTTC
-	TRBV30	TRBJ2-1	-	CAWSRQAYNEQFF	TGTGCCTGGAGTAGACAAGCCTACAATGAGCAGTTCTTC